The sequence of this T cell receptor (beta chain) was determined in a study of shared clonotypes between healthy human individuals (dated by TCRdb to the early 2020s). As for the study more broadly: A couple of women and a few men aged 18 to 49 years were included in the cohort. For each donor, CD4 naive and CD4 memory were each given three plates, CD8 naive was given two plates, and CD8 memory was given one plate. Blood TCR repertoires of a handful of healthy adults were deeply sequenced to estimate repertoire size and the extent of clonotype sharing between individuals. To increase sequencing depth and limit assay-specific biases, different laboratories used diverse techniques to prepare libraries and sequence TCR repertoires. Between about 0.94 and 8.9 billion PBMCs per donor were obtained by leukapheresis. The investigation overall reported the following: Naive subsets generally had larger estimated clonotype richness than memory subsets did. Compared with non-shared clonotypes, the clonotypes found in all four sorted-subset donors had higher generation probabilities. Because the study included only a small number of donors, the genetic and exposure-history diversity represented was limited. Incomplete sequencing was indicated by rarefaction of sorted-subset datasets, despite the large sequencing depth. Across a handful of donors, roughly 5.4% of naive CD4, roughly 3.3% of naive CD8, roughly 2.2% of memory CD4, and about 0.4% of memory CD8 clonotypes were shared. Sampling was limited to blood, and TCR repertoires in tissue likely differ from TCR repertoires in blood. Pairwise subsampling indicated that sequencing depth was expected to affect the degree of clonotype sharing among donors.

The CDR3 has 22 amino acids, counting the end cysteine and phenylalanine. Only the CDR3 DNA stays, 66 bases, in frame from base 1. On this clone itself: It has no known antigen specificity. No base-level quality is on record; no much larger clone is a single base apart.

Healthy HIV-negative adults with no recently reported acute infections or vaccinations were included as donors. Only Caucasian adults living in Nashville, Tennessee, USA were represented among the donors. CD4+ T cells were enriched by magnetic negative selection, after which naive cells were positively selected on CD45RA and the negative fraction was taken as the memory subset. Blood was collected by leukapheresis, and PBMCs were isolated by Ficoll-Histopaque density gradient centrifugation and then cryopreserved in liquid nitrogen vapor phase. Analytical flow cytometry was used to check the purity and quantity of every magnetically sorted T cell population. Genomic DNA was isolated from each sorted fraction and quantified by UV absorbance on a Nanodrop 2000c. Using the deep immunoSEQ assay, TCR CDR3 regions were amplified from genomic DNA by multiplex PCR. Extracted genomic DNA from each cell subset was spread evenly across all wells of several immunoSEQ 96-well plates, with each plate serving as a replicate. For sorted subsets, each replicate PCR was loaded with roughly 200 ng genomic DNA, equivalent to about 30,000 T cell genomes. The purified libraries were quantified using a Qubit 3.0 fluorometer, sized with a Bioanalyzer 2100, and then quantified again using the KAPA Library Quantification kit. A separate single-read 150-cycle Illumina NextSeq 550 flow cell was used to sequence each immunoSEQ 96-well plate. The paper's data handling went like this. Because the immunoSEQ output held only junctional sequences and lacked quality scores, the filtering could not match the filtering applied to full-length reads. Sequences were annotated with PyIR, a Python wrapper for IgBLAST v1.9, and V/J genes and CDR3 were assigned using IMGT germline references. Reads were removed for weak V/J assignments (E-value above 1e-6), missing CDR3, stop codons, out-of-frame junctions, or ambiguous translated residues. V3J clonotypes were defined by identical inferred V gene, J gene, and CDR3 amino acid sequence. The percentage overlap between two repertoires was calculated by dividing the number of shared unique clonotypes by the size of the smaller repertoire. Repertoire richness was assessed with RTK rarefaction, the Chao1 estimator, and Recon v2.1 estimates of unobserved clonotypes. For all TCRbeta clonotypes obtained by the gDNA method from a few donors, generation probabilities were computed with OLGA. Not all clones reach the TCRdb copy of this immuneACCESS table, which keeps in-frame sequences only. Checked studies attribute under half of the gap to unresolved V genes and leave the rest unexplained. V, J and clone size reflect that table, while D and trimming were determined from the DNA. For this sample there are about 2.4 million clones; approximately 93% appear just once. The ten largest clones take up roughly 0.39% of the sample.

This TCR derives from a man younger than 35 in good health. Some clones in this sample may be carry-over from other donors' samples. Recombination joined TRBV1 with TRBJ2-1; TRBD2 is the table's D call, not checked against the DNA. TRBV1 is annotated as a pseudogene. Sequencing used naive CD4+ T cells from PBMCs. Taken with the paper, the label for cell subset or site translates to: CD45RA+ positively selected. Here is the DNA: TGCACCAGCAGCCAAGCTCTACCCCCCGGGACTAGCGGGATGAAAGTAAACAATGAGCAGTTCTTC. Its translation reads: CTSSQALPPGTSGMKVNNEQFF.